Shown below are 8 T cell receptor beta chains from a single sample sequenced in a study of shared clonotypes between healthy human individuals. CD8 cells regarded as naive lacked CD45RO, were positively chosen for CCR7, and omitted terminally differentiated effector memory CD45RA+ cells. Sequencing was performed with immunoSEQ multiplex PCR; in TCRdb, only in-frame clones are kept and a portion is missing. This table holds roughly 2,000,000 clones, over 85% found once. Material for sequencing was naive CD8+ T cells from PBMCs. The receptors here all came from a man younger than 35 in good health. Some clones in this sample may be carry-over from other donors' samples.

This clone showed up just once. The chain joins TRBV9 to TRBJ2-3; perhaps TRBD1 as D (5 bases). CDR1 SGDLS and CDR2 YYNGEE come from the germline V gene. CDR3 length: 14 residues. Trimming cost V 4 bases and J 1 base, with 10 bases left between them. CDR3 coding DNA: TGTGCCAGCAGCCCCCGACAGCGCACAGATACGCAGTATTTT. This translates into CASSPRQRTDTQYF. The variable domain in full, with the rest retrieved from reference TRBV9 and TRBJ2-3, is DSGVTQTPKHLITATGQRVTLRCSPRSGDLSVYWYQQSLDQGLQFLIQYYNGEERAKGNILERFSAQQFPDLHSELNLSSLELGDSALYFCASSPRQRTDTQYFGPGTRLTVL.

This chain joins TRBV5-1 and TRBJ1-1; TRBD1 matches at 8 bases. The V and J ends lost 7 bases and 5 bases, in that order; junction bases with no gene match: 7. This CDR3 contains 13 residues. The germline CDR1 and CDR2 sequences are SGHRS and YFSETQ. CDR3 amino acids: CASVLRQGTEAFF. CDR3 sequence (DNA): TGCGCCAGCGTCCTTAGACAGGGGACTGAAGCTTTCTTT.

The rearrangement uses TRBV2 and TRBJ2-7, with 7 bases matching TRBD2. CDR1 and CDR2 from the germline V gene are SNHLY and FYNNEI. V was pared by 1 base and J by 3 bases, with 15 bases of the junction left unmatched. The CDR3 is 18 residues long. The CDR3 coding sequence is TGTGCCAGCAGTGAAGGGGAGGGCCTAGGCCCTACCGACTACGAGCAGTACTTC. This gives the protein CASSEGEGLGPTDYEQYF.

Of note for this clone: One end of the junction varies from germline; a read error may be responsible. The chain combines TRBV7-9 with TRBJ2-5; 12 nucleotides align to TRBD2. This CDR3 region has 15 residues. Germline CDR1 SEHNR, CDR2 FQNEAQ (reference sequence). CDR3 sequence reads: CASRSGGLAGGPRDF. The CDR3 region has the DNA TGTGCCAGCAGATCCGGCGGGCTAGCGGGAGGGCCAAGGGACTTC. Looking up the rest from reference TRBV7-9 and TRBJ2-5 gives the full variable domain: DTGVSQNPRHKITKRGQNVTFRCDPISEHNRLYWYRQTLGQGPEFLTYFQNEAQLEKSRLLSDRFSAERPKGSFSTLEIQRTEQGDSAMYLCASRSGGLAGGPRDFGPGTRLLVL.

V gene TRBV5-1 combines with J gene TRBJ2-7; no clear D. Germline CDR1 and CDR2: SGHRS and YFSETQ. Trimming pared 2 bases from V and 3 bases from J, leaving 9 bases between. This CDR3 spans 13 amino acids. The CDR3 sequence: CASSLDGYYEQYF. The DNA of the CDR3 is TGCGCCAGCAGCTTAGACGGTTACTACGAGCAGTACTTC. The full variable domain, in which reference TRBV5-1 and TRBJ2-7 provide the parts outside the CDR3, is KAGVTQTPRYLIKTRGQQVTLSCSPISGHRSVSWYQQTPGQGLQFLFEYFSETQRNKGNFPGRFSGRQFSNSRSEMNVSTLELGDSALYLCASSLDGYYEQYFGPGTRLTVT.

The CDR3 nucleotides read TGTGCCAGCAGCTCAGTCGGGGCAGTCAATCAGCCCCAGCATTTT. Translating it yields CASSSVGAVNQPQHF. The chain carries TRBV7-8 and TRBJ1-5; D may be TRBD1 (5 bases). Germline-derived CDR1 and CDR2 are SGHVS and FQNEAQ. The CDR3 runs 15 residues. The V and J ends lost 4 bases and 3 bases respectively, with 13 bases between them.

As to this clone: Within the sample, other DNA sequences also encode this same CDR3. V usage is TRBV7-9 and J usage is TRBJ2-7; 8 bases map to TRBD2. Germline assignment: CDR1 SEHNR and CDR2 FQNEAQ (reference sequence). Trimming at V came to 4 bases and at J to 0 bases, leaving 2 bases not matched to a gene. The CDR3 has 14 amino acids. The CDR3 sequence: CASSSRGGSYEQYF. CDR3 bases: TGTGCCAGCAGCTCCCGGGGGGGCTCCTACGAGCAGTACTTC.

The V gene is TRBV18, the J gene TRBJ2-3; TRBD2 agrees at 10 bases. Germline V gene data show CDR1 as KGHSH and CDR2 as LQKENI. V trimming: 8 bases; J trimming: 5 bases; junction bases outside the gene matches: 10. CDR3 length: 15 amino acids. CDR3 in DNA: TGTGCCAGCACCCAAAGCGGGAGGGCCTTAGATACGCAGTATTTT. Residues: CASTQSGRALDTQYF.